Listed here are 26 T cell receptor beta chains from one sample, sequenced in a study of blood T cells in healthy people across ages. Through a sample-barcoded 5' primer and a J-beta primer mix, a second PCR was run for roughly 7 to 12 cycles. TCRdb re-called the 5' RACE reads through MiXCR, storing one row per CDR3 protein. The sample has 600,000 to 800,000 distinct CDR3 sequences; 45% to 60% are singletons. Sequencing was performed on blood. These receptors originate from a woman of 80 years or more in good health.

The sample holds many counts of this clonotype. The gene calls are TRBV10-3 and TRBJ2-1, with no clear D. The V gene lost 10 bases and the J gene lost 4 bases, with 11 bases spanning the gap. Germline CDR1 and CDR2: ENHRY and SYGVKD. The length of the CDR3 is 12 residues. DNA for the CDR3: TGTGCCACCCGACTCCGATACAATGAGCAGTTCTTC. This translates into CATRLRYNEQFF.

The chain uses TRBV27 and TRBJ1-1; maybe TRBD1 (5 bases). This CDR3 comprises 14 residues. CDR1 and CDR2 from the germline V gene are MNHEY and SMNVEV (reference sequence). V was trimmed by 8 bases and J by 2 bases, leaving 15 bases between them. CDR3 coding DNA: TGTGCCAGCTCTTCGTGGGGGGTAAACACTGAAGCTTTCTTT. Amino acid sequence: CASSSWGVNTEAFF.

DNA for the CDR3: TGTGCCAGCAGCAGGGACAGGGGTACCCCTCACTATGGCTACACCTTC. It yields the protein CASSRDRGTPHYGYTF. The V gene is TRBV6-6, the J gene TRBJ1-2, with 10 bases that match TRBD1. The length of the CDR3 is 16 residues. Trimming cost V 6 bases and J 3 bases; bases outside gene matches: 10. Germline V gene data show CDR1 as MNHNY and CDR2 as SVGAGI (reference sequence).

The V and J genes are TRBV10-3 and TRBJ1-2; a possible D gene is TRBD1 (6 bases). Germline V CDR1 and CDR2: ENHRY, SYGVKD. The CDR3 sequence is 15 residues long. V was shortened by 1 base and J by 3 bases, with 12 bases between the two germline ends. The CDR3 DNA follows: TGTGCCATCAGTGAGTGGCAGGGGTATCACTATGGCTACACCTTC. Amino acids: CAISEWQGYHYGYTF.

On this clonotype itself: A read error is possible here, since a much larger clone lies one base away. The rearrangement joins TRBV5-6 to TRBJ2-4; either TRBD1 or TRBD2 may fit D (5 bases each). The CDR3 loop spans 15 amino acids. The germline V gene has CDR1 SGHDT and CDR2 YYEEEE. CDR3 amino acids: CVSSFPGLAKNIQYF. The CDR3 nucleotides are TGTGTCAGCAGCTTCCCGGGGCTAGCCAAAAACATTCAGTACTTC.

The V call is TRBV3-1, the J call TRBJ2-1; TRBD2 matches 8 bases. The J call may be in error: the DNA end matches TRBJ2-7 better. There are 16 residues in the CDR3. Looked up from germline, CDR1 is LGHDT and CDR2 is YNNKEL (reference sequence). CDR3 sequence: CASRGAGAHSYNEQYF. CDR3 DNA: TGTGCCAGCAGGGGAGCGGGGGCCCACTCCTACAATGAGCAGTACTTC.

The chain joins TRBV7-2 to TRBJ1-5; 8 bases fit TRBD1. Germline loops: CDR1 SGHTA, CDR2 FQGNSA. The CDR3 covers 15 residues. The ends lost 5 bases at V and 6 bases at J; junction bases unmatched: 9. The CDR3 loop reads CASSAQGGVGQPQHF. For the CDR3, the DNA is TGTGCCAGCAGCGCACAGGGGGGGGTGGGTCAGCCCCAGCATTTT.

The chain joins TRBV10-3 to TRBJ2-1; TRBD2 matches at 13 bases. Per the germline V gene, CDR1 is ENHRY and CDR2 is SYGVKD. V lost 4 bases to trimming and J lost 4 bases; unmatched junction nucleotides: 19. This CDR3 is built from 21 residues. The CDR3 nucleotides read TGTGCCATCAGTGGCCCGGCCGGGACTAGCGGGGAACATAAGAGTTACAATGAGCAGTTCTTC. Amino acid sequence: CAISGPAGTSGEHKSYNEQFF.

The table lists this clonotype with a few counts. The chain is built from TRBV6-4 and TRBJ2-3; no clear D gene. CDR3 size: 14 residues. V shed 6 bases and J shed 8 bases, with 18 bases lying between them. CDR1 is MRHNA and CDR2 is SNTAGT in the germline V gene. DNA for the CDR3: TGTGCCAGCAGACCCAGTGTGGGCTCGGGTACGCAGTATTTT. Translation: CASRPSVGSGTQYF.

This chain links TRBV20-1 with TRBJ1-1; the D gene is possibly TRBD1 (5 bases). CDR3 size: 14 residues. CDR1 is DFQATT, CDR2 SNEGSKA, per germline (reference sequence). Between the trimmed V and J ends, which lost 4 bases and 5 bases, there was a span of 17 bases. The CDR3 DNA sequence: TGCAGTGCTACGGAACCGGGACGCCTGACTGAAGCTTTCTTT. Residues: CSATEPGRLTEAFF.

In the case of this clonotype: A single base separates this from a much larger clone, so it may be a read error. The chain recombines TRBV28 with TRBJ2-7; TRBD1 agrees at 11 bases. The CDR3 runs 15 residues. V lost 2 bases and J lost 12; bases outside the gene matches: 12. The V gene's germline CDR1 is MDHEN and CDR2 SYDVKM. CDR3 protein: CASSLIGTGGETRYF. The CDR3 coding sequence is TGTGCCAGCAGTTTAATCGGGACAGGGGGAGAGACCCGGTACTTC.

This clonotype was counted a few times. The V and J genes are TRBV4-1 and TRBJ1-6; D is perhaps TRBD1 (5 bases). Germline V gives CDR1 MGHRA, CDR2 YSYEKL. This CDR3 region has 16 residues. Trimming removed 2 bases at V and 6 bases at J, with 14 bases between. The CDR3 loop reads CASSQLPGTGNSPLHF. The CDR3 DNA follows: TGCGCCAGCAGCCAACTCCCCGGGACGGGTAATTCACCCCTCCACTTT.

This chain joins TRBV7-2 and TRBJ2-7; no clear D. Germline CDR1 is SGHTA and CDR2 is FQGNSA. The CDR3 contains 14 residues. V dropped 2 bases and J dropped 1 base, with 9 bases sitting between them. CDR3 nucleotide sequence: TGTGCCAGCAGCTTAAGCGACGTATCCTACGAGCAGTACTTC. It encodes CASSLSDVSYEQYF.

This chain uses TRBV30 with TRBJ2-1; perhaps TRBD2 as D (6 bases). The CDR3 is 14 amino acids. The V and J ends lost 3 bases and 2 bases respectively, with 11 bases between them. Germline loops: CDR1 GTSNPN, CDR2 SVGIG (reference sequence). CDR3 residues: CAWRNRGTYNEQFF. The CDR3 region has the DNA TGTGCCTGGAGAAACCGGGGGACCTACAATGAGCAGTTCTTC.

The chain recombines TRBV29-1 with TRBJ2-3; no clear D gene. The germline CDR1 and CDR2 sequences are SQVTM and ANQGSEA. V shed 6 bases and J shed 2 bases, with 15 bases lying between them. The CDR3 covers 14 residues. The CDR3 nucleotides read TGCAGCGTCGGCACCCAGTTATACACAGATACGCAGTATTTT. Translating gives CSVGTQLYTDTQYF.

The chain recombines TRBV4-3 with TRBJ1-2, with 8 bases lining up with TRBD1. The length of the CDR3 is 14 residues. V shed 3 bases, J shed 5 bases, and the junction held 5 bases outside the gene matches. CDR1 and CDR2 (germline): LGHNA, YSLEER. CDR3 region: CASSQMTGEYGYTF. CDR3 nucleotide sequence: TGCGCCAGCAGCCAGATGACAGGGGAGTATGGCTACACCTTC.

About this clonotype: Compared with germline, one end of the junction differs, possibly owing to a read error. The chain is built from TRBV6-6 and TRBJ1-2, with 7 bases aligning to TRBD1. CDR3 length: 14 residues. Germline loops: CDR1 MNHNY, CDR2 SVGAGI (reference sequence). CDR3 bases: TGTGCCCGCAGTTACGGACGGGACAGCTATGGCTACACCTTC. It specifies CARSYGRDSYGYTF.

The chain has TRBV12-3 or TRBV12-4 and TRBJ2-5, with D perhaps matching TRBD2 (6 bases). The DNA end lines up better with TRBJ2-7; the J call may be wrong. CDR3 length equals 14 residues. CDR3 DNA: TGTGCCAGCAGTCCGGGACTGATCCTCTACGAGCAGTACTTC. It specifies CASSPGLILYEQYF.

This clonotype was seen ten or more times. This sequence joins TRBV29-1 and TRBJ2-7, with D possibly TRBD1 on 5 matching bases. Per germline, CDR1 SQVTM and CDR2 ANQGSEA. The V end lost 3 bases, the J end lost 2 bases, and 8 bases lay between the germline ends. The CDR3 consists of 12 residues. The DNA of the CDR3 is TGCAGCGTTGAGGCAGGGACCTACGAGCAGTACTTC. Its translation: CSVEAGTYEQYF.

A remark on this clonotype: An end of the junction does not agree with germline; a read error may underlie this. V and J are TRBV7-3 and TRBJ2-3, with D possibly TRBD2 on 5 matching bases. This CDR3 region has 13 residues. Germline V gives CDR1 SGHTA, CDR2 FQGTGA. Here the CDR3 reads CANSSGNTDTQYF. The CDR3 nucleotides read TGTGCCAACAGCTCCGGGAACACAGATACGCAGTATTTT.

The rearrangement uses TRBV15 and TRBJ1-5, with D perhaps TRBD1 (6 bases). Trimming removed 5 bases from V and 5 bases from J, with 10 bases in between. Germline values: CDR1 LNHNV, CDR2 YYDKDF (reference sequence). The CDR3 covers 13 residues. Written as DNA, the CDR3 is TGTGCCACCAGCGCGGACAGAGATCAGCCCCAGCATTTT. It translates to CATSADRDQPQHF.

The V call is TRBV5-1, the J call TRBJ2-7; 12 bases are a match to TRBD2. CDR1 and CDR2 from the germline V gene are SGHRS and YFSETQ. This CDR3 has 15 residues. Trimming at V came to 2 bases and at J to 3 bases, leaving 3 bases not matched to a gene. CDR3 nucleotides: TGCGCCAGCAGCTTACTAGCGGGAGGTTTCTACGAGCAGTACTTC. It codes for CASSLLAGGFYEQYF.

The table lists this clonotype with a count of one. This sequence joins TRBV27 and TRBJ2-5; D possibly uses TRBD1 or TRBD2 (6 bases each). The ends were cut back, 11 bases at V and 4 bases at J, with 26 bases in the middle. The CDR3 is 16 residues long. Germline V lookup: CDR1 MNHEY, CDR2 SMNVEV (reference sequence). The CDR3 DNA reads TGTGCCTCAAGGACAGATTTCGGCGGGAAGGGAGAGACCCAGTACTTC. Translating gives CASRTDFGGKGETQYF.

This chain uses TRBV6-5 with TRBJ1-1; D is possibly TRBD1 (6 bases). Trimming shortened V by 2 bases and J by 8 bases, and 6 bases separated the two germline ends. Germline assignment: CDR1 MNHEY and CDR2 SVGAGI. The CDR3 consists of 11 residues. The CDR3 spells CASSYRGEAFF. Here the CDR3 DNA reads TGTGCCAGCAGTTACAGGGGGGAAGCTTTCTTT.

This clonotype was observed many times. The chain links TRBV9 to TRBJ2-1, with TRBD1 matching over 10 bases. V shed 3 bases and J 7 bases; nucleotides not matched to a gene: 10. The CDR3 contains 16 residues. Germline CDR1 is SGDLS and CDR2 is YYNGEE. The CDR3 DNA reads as TGTGCCAGCAGCGCCCGACAGGGGGCCGTCTTGAATGAGCAGTTCTTC. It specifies CASSARQGAVLNEQFF.

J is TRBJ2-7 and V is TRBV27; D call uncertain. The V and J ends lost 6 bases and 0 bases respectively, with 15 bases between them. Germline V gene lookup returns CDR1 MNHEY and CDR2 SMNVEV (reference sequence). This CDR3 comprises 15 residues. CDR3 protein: CASSQTGAPSYEQYF. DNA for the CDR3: TGTGCCAGCAGCCAAACGGGTGCCCCCTCCTACGAGCAGTACTTC.